Listed here are 12 T cell receptor beta chains from one sample, sequenced in a study of CD8 T cells in ankylosing spondylitis. MiXCR, applied by TCRdb to the 5' RACE reads, yields one record per CDR3 protein. The data show 340,000 or so distinct CDR3 sequences, roughly 14% seen once. Sequencing was done on a sample of blood, either unsorted or a sorted T cell fraction (not recorded which). These TCRs come from a male donor with ankylosing spondylitis or in good health (not recorded which).

The chain uses TRBV5-6 and TRBJ2-5, with D hard to call. V dropped 5 bases and J dropped 7 bases, with 21 bases sitting between them. Germline values: CDR1 SGHDT, CDR2 YYEEEE. This CDR3 has 15 residues. This chain's CDR3 is CASRGMGNPLGTQYF. DNA for the CDR3: TGTGCCAGCAGGGGGATGGGTAACCCTCTAGGGACCCAGTACTTC.

This chain connects TRBV6-1 to TRBJ1-6; no reliable D call. V lost 0 bases and J lost 12, with 6 bases in between. CDR1 and CDR2 from the germline V gene are MNHNS and SASEGT. The CDR3 extends over 12 amino acids. The CDR3 DNA is TGTGCCAGCAGTGAAGCGCCCAGACCCCTCCACTTT. It translates to CASSEAPRPLHF.

This clonotype showed up just a few times. The V and J genes are TRBV12-3 or TRBV12-4 and TRBJ2-5, with D unresolved. The germline V and J ends were trimmed by 5 bases and 7 bases, with 20 bases remaining between them. The CDR3 has 15 residues. The CDR3 sequence is CASSPLAVYLGTQYF. The CDR3 DNA follows: TGTGCCAGCAGTCCTCTCGCGGTTTATCTAGGGACCCAGTACTTC.

V and J are TRBV5-6 and TRBJ1-1; 7 bases line up with TRBD1. This CDR3 comprises 14 residues. Trimming at V came to 2 bases and at J to 4 bases, leaving 5 bases not matched to a gene. The germline V gene encodes CDR1 SGHDT and CDR2 YYEEEE. CDR3 nucleotides: TGTGCCAGCAGCTTTATTTCAGGGGGCACTGAAGCTTTCTTT. It specifies CASSFISGGTEAFF. The whole variable domain, filled in from reference TRBV5-6 and TRBJ1-1, reads DAGVTQSPTHLIKTRGQQVTLRCSPKSGHDTVSWYQQALGQGPQFIFQYYEEEERQRGNFPDRFSGHQFPNYSSELNVNALLLGDSALYLCASSFISGGTEAFFGQGTRLTVV.

V and J are TRBV27 and TRBJ2-1; no reliable D call. V shed 2 bases and J shed 4 bases, with 6 bases lying between them. The CDR3 is 13 residues long. Germline V gene lookup returns CDR1 MNHEY and CDR2 SMNVEV (reference sequence). DNA of the CDR3: TGTGCCAGCAGTTTAAAGAAGTACAATGAGCAGTTCTTC. It yields the protein CASSLKKYNEQFF.

J is TRBJ1-5 and V is TRBV6-1, with a tentative D call TRBD1 (5 bases). CDR3 length: 14 residues. Trimming took 4 bases from V and 4 from J, leaving 11 bases between them. Germline V CDR1 and CDR2: MNHNS, SASEGT. CDR3 nucleotide sequence: TGTGCCAGCAGTGCGGGGCAGAATAATCAGCCCCAGCATTTT. It is translated as CASSAGQNNQPQHF.

The chain has TRBV6-2 or TRBV6-3 and TRBJ2-2; 9 positions match TRBD1. Germline CDR1 and CDR2: MNHEY and SVGEGT. The CDR3 contains 15 residues. Trimming removed 8 bases from V and 1 base from J; junction bases left unmatched: 5. CDR3 sequence: CASLRGQGNTGELFF. The DNA for the CDR3 is TGTGCCAGCCTCCGGGGACAGGGGAACACCGGGGAGCTGTTTTTT.

This clonotype came up a few times. The chain joins TRBV5-1 to TRBJ2-3; 7 bases are shared with TRBD2. CDR3 length equals 14 residues. J was trimmed by 4 bases and V by 4 bases; bases with no gene match: 6. Looked up from germline, CDR1 is SGHRS and CDR2 is YFSETQ. The CDR3 DNA is TGCGCCAGCAGCGGGGGGGGACCTTCAGATACGCAGTATTTT. Translated, it gives CASSGGGPSDTQYF.

The chain joins TRBV9 to TRBJ2-3; perhaps TRBD2 as D (5 bases). Looked up from germline, CDR1 is SGDLS and CDR2 is YYNGEE. The CDR3 runs to 16 residues. Trimming removed 0 bases at V and 1 base at J, with 12 bases between. CDR3 protein: CASSVGASRRTDTQYF. The CDR3, as DNA: TGTGCCAGCAGCGTAGGGGCTAGCCGACGCACAGATACGCAGTATTTT.

The chain uses TRBV5-1 and TRBJ2-3; D remains ambiguous. Germline V gene lookup returns CDR1 SGHRS and CDR2 YFSETQ. This CDR3 region has 14 residues. Deletions cut 1 base from V and 2 bases from J, with 8 bases between. The CDR3 reads CASSLLSVTDTQYF. CDR3 DNA: TGCGCCAGCAGCTTGTTGTCGGTCACAGATACGCAGTATTTT.

V gene TRBV6-2 or TRBV6-3 combines with J gene TRBJ2-7, with a weak D call TRBD2 (5 bases). CDR3 length: 15 residues. Per germline, CDR1 MNHEY and CDR2 SVGEGT. V lost 2 bases to trimming and J lost 3 bases, with 14 bases between them. CDR3 region: CASSYGPSGDYEQYF. DNA of the CDR3: TGTGCCAGCAGTTACGGACCGAGCGGAGACTACGAGCAGTACTTC.

The chain carries TRBV20-1 and TRBJ2-7; 9 bases are a match to TRBD1. The CDR3 is made up of 12 amino acids. Germline assignment: CDR1 DFQATT and CDR2 SNEGSKA (reference sequence). Trimming cost V 3 bases and J 5 bases; bases outside gene matches: 2. The CDR3, as DNA: TGCAGTGCTAGTAGGGACAGGGACGAGCAGTACTTC. This translates into CSASRDRDEQYF.